The T cell receptor beta chain described here comes from a study of CD8 T cells in Susac syndrome. Overall study: When their blood was taken, patients with Susac syndrome were therapy-naive, taking corticosteroids, or taking intravenous immunoglobulin alone. General observations from the study: The CD4+ T cell repertoires from Susac syndrome exhibited no clonal expansion.

Negative isolation was used for CD8+ and CD4+ T cells, and FACS enrichment was applied to TEMRA cells. When the RNA was reverse transcribed, random hexamers were used with an input of roughly 0.45 to 1 ug. In TCRdb, the immunoSEQ multiplex PCR reads were re-called with MiXCR into one record per CDR3 protein. The data contain 150,000 to 190,000 distinct CDR3 sequences, roughly 95% of them singletons. The sample holds one count of this clonotype. The antigen remains undetermined. Trimming cost V 1 base and J 5 bases, with 14 bases left between them. The length of the CDR3 is 15 residues. From germline, CDR1 is SGHAT and CDR2 FQNNGV.

The chain has TRBV11-2 and TRBJ1-2, with TRBD1 as a possible D gene (6 bases). The sequence derives from a human donor with Susac syndrome. Sample: CD4+ T cells from PBMCs. The CDR3 coding sequence is TGTGCCAGCAGCTTAGCGGACCGACAGGCGTATGGCTACACCTTC. Translating it yields CASSLADRQAYGYTF.